The 19 T cell receptor beta chains given below trace back to one sample, sequenced in a study of vaccination and CD4 T cells after COVID-19. Antigens for these TCRs are unknown. Sequencing of DNA taken from cultured CD4+ T cells relied on the Oncomine TCR Beta short-read assay. One entry per CDR3 protein, called by TCRdb with MiXCR from the PCR reads. The repertoire consists of more than 13,000 distinct CDR3 sequences, with about 65% occurring once and the leading ten covering less than 8.5%. Described treatment: roughly 10-day PBMC culture with coronavirus spike peptide pools or control peptides (ViraFEST assay). The sample taken for sequencing was CD4+ T cells from blood, cultured in vitro. The receptors stem from a human donor who had recovered from COVID-19.

This clonotype appeared a few times. The genes are TRBV27 and TRBJ2-1; 8 nucleotides match TRBD2. The CDR3 totals 18 residues. The V gene end was trimmed by 5 bases and the J gene end by 9 bases; junction bases not matched to a gene: 21. Germline-derived CDR1 and CDR2 are MNHEY and SMNVEV (reference sequence). The CDR3 DNA follows: TGTGCCAGCAGTCTTGGCCCTTCCTGGGAGCGGGAGAAAGGTGAGCAGTTCTTC. This encodes CASSLGPSWEREKGEQFF.

This chain uses TRBV5-1 with TRBJ1-1, with no clear D. Germline CDR1 is SGHRS and CDR2 is YFSETQ. The length of the CDR3 is 14 residues. The V gene lost 0 bases and the J gene lost 2 bases, with 8 bases spanning the gap. CDR3 in amino acids: CASSLGSDNTEAFF. Here the CDR3 DNA reads TGCGCCAGCAGCTTGGGGTCAGACAACACTGAAGCTTTCTTT.

The gene calls are TRBV28 and TRBJ1-1; D may be TRBD1 (6 bases). The CDR3 contains 14 residues. Between the trimmed V and J ends, which lost 6 bases and 1 base, there was a span of 12 bases. The germline V gene encodes CDR1 MDHEN and CDR2 SYDVKM. The CDR3 region is CASSLPTGNTEAFF. CDR3 sequence (DNA): TGTGCCAGCAGCCTACCGACAGGGAACACTGAAGCTTTCTTT.

This clonotype has just a few counts. The rearrangement links TRBV30 to TRBJ1-5; D ambiguous. The CDR3 extends over 12 amino acids. V lost 0 bases, J lost 6 bases, and 6 bases lay in between. Germline V CDR1 and CDR2: GTSNPN, SVGIG (reference sequence). CDR3 sequence: CAWSVRGQPQHF. CDR3 in DNA: TGTGCCTGGAGTGTACGGGGTCAGCCCCAGCATTTT.

This chain links TRBV20-1 with TRBJ1-1; D call uncertain. Germline values: CDR1 DFQATT, CDR2 SNEGSKA (reference sequence). The CDR3 contains 15 residues. Trimming stripped 0 bases from V and 0 bases from J, with 11 bases between. In nucleotides, the CDR3 is TGCAGTGCTAGAGATAGAACCCAAATGAACACTGAAGCTTTCTTT. Translating it yields CSARDRTQMNTEAFF.

This chain links TRBV7-9 with TRBJ1-5; no firm D call. Trimming took 3 bases from V and 6 from J, leaving 9 bases between them. This CDR3 has 13 residues. The germline gives CDR1 SEHNR, CDR2 FQNEAQ (reference sequence). The DNA of the CDR3 is TGTGCCAGCAGCTTTGACGGCATTCAGCCCCAGCATTTT. It translates to CASSFDGIQPQHF.

V gene TRBV24-1 combines with J gene TRBJ1-5; D gene ambiguous. V gave up 4 bases and J gave up 6 bases, with 12 bases separating them. This CDR3 region has 14 residues. From germline, CDR1 is KGHDR and CDR2 SFDVKD. The CDR3: CATSDDQSGQPQHF. Here the CDR3 DNA reads TGTGCCACCAGTGACGACCAATCCGGTCAGCCCCAGCATTTT.

The chain is built from TRBV20-1 and TRBJ2-7, with D possibly TRBD1 on 6 matching bases. The V end lost 5 bases, the J end lost 5 bases, and 10 bases lay between the germline ends. The V gene's germline CDR1 is DFQATT and CDR2 SNEGSKA (reference sequence). This CDR3 comprises 11 residues. CDR3 sequence: CSASGVNEQYF. CDR3 DNA: TGCAGTGCTTCAGGGGTCAACGAGCAGTACTTC.

This rearrangement joins TRBV6-1 to TRBJ2-3; TRBD2 might be the D (6 bases). This CDR3 has 12 residues. Deletions cut 7 bases from V and 6 bases from J, with 11 bases between. In germline, CDR1 is MNHNS, CDR2 SASEGT. For the CDR3, the DNA is TGTGCCAGCAAATTGGAGGGCGATACGCAGTATTTT. Protein: CASKLEGDTQYF.

The rearrangement links TRBV27 to TRBJ1-2; no firm D call. V gave up 1 base and J gave up 7 bases, with 19 bases separating them. The V gene's germline CDR1 is MNHEY and CDR2 SMNVEV (reference sequence). The CDR3 is made up of 16 amino acids. For the CDR3, the DNA is TGTGCCAGCAGTTTATACCCCCCAAGGGAGGCGGGTGGCTACACCTTC. This codes for CASSLYPPREAGGYTF.

The gene calls are TRBV7-9 and TRBJ2-7; D could derive from TRBD1 or TRBD2 (6 bases each). This CDR3 is 14 amino acids long. Trimming cost V 5 bases and J 3 bases, with 14 bases left between them. CDR1 is SEHNR, CDR2 FQNEAQ, per germline (reference sequence). The CDR3 spells CASSPPRGHYEQYF. The CDR3 region has the DNA TGTGCCAGCAGCCCCCCCCGGGGGCACTACGAGCAGTACTTC.

This clonotype is large. The CDR3 protein is CASSLGTDTEYNQPQHF. CDR3 DNA: TGTGCCAGCAGCTTAGGAACAGATACAGAGTACAATCAGCCCCAGCATTTT. The gene calls are TRBV7-9 and TRBJ1-5; no reliable D call. This CDR3 region has 17 residues. The ends were cut back, 1 base at V and 3 bases at J, with 16 bases in the middle. Germline V lookup: CDR1 SEHNR, CDR2 FQNEAQ (reference sequence).

This clonotype was picked up one time. V usage is TRBV6-5 and J usage is TRBJ2-7, with D hard to call. This CDR3 contains 15 residues. Germline lookup yields CDR1 MNHEY and CDR2 SVGAGI. Trimming removed 0 bases at V and 2 bases at J, with 11 bases between. CDR3 sequence: CASSYSATLTYEQYF. CDR3 nucleotide sequence: TGTGCCAGCAGTTACTCCGCGACATTAACCTACGAGCAGTACTTC.

This clonotype is a singleton in its sample. The chain employs TRBV3-1 and TRBJ2-7, with 9 bases matching TRBD2. The CDR3 totals 18 residues. V shed 5 bases and J 3 bases; nucleotides not matched to a gene: 17. CDR1 and CDR2 from the germline V gene are LGHDT and YNNKEL (reference sequence). The CDR3, as DNA: TGTGCCAGCAGCTCCCGGCGCGGGAGGGCAGGGGCTTTCTACGAGCAGTACTTC. This encodes CASSSRRGRAGAFYEQYF.

This CDR3 reads CASSIRTGNEQFF. DNA for the CDR3: TGTGCCAGTAGTATACGGACAGGCAATGAGCAGTTCTTC. The rearrangement links TRBV19 to TRBJ2-1; TRBD1 matches at 7 bases. The V segment lost 2 bases and the J segment 6 bases; nucleotides outside the gene matches: 1. Germline CDR1 reads LNHDA; CDR2 reads SQIVND (reference sequence). There are 13 residues in the CDR3.

The chain uses TRBV6-1 and TRBJ1-6; TRBD1 is a possible D gene (5 bases). This CDR3 has 14 amino acids. The V gene's germline CDR1 is MNHNS and CDR2 SASEGT. Trimming took off 5 bases at V and 9 bases at J, with 14 bases between the two ends. The CDR3 protein is CASSPVEGVSPLHF. CDR3 DNA sequence: TGTGCCAGCAGTCCCGTGGAAGGGGTTTCACCCCTCCACTTT.

CDR3: CSAGDRGAYEQYF. The DNA for the CDR3 is TGCAGTGCTGGGGACAGGGGGGCCTACGAGCAGTACTTC. The chain combines TRBV20-1 with TRBJ2-7; TRBD1 matches 11 bases. Germline V lookup: CDR1 DFQATT, CDR2 SNEGSKA (reference sequence). After removal of 5 bases from V and 2 bases from J, the junction contained 2 bases not matched to a gene. The CDR3 is 13 amino acids.

The table lists this clonotype with a few counts. The V gene is TRBV20-1, the J gene TRBJ1-1; 7 bases match TRBD1. This CDR3 is built from 14 residues. Germline V gene lookup returns CDR1 DFQATT and CDR2 SNEGSKA (reference sequence). V shed 3 bases, J shed 5 bases, and the junction held 9 bases outside the gene matches. The CDR3 sequence is CSARLTGSGTEAFF. In DNA form, the CDR3 reads TGCAGTGCTAGGTTGACAGGGAGCGGGACTGAAGCTTTCTTT.

The rearrangement joins TRBV6-2 or TRBV6-3 to TRBJ2-5; D possibly corresponds to TRBD2 (6 bases). The CDR3 contains 15 residues. Per germline, CDR1 MNHEY and CDR2 SVGEGT. V was clipped by 0 bases and J by 5 bases, with 13 bases between them. CDR3 region: CASSYSRVGGETQYF. The CDR3 bases are TGTGCCAGCAGTTACTCCCGGGTAGGAGGGGAGACCCAGTACTTC.